This T cell receptor beta chain came from a study of T cell repertoires in cytomegalovirus infection. Across the study: The authors relied on CMV epitopes, both recently identified HLA-C-restricted and well-studied HLA-B-restricted. It can be stated that public TCR beta signatures indicated CMV infection as well as a matching HLA type.

TCRdb reprocessed the reads with MiXCR, giving one entry per CDR3 protein. The table has 20,000 to 30,000 distinct CDR3 sequences, 22% seen once; the top ten hold about 90%. This CDR3 is built from 16 residues. V lost 3 bases, J lost 12 bases, and 24 bases lay in between. CDR1 SGHAT and CDR2 FQNNGV come from the germline V gene. Findings of the study overall: Frequencies of public TCR beta families were cumulated, and this identified carriers of CMV plus the relevant HLA. The ex vivo response was dominated by HLA-C-restricted CMV-specific TCR beta clonotypes.

About this clonotype itself: Its target is not known.

This sample comprised CD8+ T cells from cultured PBMCs, obtained from culture after CMV antigen stimulation. The chain couples TRBV11-2 to TRBJ2-1, with D possibly matching TRBD1 (8 bases). This receptor was obtained from a human donor in good health (CMV status not recorded). Some clones in this sample may be carry-over from other donors' samples. CDR3 nucleotide sequence: TGTGCCAGCAGCTTTTTTATACAGGGGGGGGACAATAGGCAGTTCTTC. This gives the protein CASSFFIQGGDNRQFF.